This T cell receptor beta chain came from a study of shared clonotypes between healthy human individuals (TCRdb year 2020). Regarding the complete study: Three men and two women, aged 18 to 49 years, made up the cohort. Per donor, three plates each were used for CD4 naive and CD4 memory, two for CD8 naive, and one for CD8 memory. Libraries were prepared and TCR repertoires were sequenced by different laboratories using diverse techniques, in order to increase sequencing depth and limit assay-specific biases. Each donor's leukapheresis produced roughly between roughly 0.94 and 9.5 billion PBMCs. Blood TCR repertoires of a handful of healthy adults were deeply sequenced to estimate repertoire size and the extent of clonotype sharing between individuals.

The investigation overall reported the following: Pairwise subsampling led to the expectation that sequencing depth would affect the degree of clonotype sharing among donors. Compared with non-shared clonotypes, clonotypes shared by all four sorted-subset donors had higher generation probabilities. Estimated clonotype richness was generally larger for naive than for memory subsets. Sharing across a handful of donors was observed for roughly 5% of naive CD4, about 3.2% of naive CD8, 2% to 2.5% of memory CD4, and about 0.4% of memory CD8 clonotypes. Rarefaction of sorted-subset datasets indicated incomplete sequencing despite the large sequencing depth. Because the study included a small number of donors, the genetic and exposure-history diversity represented was limited. Sampling was limited to blood, and TCR repertoires in tissue likely differ from TCR repertoires in blood.

V and J lose 4 bases and 0 bases, and a span of 10 bases separates them. The CDR3 contains 14 residues, cysteine and phenylalanine counted. The entry retains the CDR3 DNA only, 42 bases that are in frame from base 1. Via the germline V gene, CDR1 is MNHEY and CDR2 SVGAGI. Using the deep immunoSEQ assay, multiplex PCR amplified TCR CDR3 regions from genomic DNA. Genomic DNA extracted from each cell subset was distributed evenly over all wells of several immunoSEQ 96-well plates, and each plate served as one replicate. For sorted subsets, 150 to 200 ng genomic DNA, equal to 30,000 to 35,000 T cell genomes, was loaded into each replicate PCR. Purified libraries were measured with a Qubit 3.0 fluorometer, size-checked on a Bioanalyzer 2100, and measured again with the KAPA Library Quantification kit. A separate single-read 150-cycle Illumina NextSeq 550 flow cell was used to sequence each immunoSEQ 96-well plate. The authors processed their data as follows. The immunoSEQ output contained only junctional sequences without quality scores, so filtering could not match that applied to full-length reads. Sequences were annotated with PyIR, a Python wrapper for IgBLAST v1.9, using IMGT germline references to assign V/J genes and CDR3. Reads with weak V/J assignments (E-value above 1e-6), missing CDR3, stop codons, out-of-frame junctions, or ambiguous translated residues were removed. V3J clonotypes were defined as sequences sharing the same inferred V gene, J gene, and CDR3 amino acid sequence. To compute the percentage overlap between repertoires, the number of shared unique clonotypes was divided by the size of the smaller repertoire. Three approaches were used to assess repertoire richness: RTK rarefaction, the Chao1 estimator, and Recon v2.1 estimates of unobserved clonotypes. OLGA was used to compute generation probabilities for all TCRbeta clonotypes that the gDNA method yielded from a handful of donors. Held by TCRdb, this immuneACCESS table contains in-frame sequences only and omits some clones. Under half of the omission traces to an unresolved V gene where checked; the cause of the rest is unknown. D and trimming come from the DNA, and the V and J calls and clone size come from that table. The sample has 2 million to 3 million clones on record, approximately 94% of them singletons. Around 0.14% of the sample is in the top ten clones.

The donors were healthy, HIV-negative adults who had no recently reported acute infections or vaccinations. Only Caucasian adults living in Nashville, Tennessee, USA were represented among the donors. CD4+ T cells were enriched through magnetic negative selection, after which naive cells were positively selected on CD45RA and the remaining negative fraction served as the memory subset. Blood was obtained by leukapheresis, after which PBMCs were separated by Ficoll-Histopaque density gradient centrifugation and cryopreserved in liquid nitrogen vapor phase. Purity and quantity of every magnetically sorted T cell population were checked by analytical flow cytometry. Genomic DNA was isolated from each sorted fraction and quantified by UV absorbance on a Nanodrop 2000c. This clone was picked up a small number of times. Its recognized antigen is unknown. No base qualities exist here, and no much larger clone lies one base off it.

Recombination joined TRBV6-5 with TRBJ2-7; TRBD1 is perhaps the D gene, given 5 matching bases. The specimen sequenced was naive CD4+ T cells sorted from blood. This specimen's cell subset or site label, per the study, means: CD45RA+ positively selected. This TCR was recovered from a young man in good health. Here is the DNA: TGTGCCAGCAGTTCCTTGGGGCCCTCCTACGAGCAGTACTTC. Translated, this is CASSSLGPSYEQYF.